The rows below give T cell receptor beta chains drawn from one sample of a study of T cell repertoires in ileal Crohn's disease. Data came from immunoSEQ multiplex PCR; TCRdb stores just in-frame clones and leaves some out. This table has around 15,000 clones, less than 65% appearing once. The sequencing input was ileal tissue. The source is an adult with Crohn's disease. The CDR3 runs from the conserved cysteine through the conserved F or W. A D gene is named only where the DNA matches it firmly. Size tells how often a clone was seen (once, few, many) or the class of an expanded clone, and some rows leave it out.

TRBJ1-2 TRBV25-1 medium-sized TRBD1 TGTGCCAGCACTGGTAGGGGGCGCAGGAGTGGCTACACCTTC CASTGRGRRSGYTF
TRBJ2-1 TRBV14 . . TGTGCCAGCAGCCCCGCCGGAGGGCCTTTCAATGAGCAGTTCTTC CASSPAGGPFNEQFF
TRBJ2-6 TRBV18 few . TGTGCCAGCTCACGGGAAGGGGGTCCCTCTGGGGCCAACGTCCTGACTTTC CASSREGGPSGANVLTF
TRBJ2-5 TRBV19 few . TGTGCCAGTAGTCGCCGGGTCTTATCGGAGACCCAGTACTTC CASSRRVLSETQYF
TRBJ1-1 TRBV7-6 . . TGTGCCAGCAGCTTAAAAGACTCTGACGACACTGAAGCTTTCTTT CASSLKDSDDTEAFF
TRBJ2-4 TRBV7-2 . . TGTGCCAGCAGCTTAGCGCCCAATGGCGCCAAAAACATTCAGTACTTC CASSLAPNGAKNIQYF
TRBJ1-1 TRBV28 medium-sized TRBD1 TGTGCCAGCAGTCTGCCCCGGGACAGACCCACTGAAGCTTTCTTT CASSLPRDRPTEAFF
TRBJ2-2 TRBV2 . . TGTGCCAGCAGTGAATCCTGGAACACCGGGGAGCTGTTTTTT CASSESWNTGELFF
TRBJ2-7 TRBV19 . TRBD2 TGTGCCAGTAGTCTGCGACCGGGACTAGCGGGATCTGACGAGCAGTACTTC CASSLRPGLAGSDEQYF
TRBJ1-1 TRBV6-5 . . TGTGCCAGCAGCCCCACGGGTTTTGGCACTGAAGCTTTCTTT CASSPTGFGTEAFF
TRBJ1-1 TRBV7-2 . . TGTGCCAGCAGCTTGAACGCAGCCAGGGCTGAAGCTTTCTTT CASSLNAARAEAFF
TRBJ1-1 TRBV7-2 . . TGTGCCAGCAGCCTACCGGGGGTCGGGGGCACTGAAGCTTTCTTT CASSLPGVGGTEAFF
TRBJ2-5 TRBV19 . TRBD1 TGTGCCAGTAGTTTACAGGGGCGGGAGACCCAGTACTTC CASSLQGRETQYF
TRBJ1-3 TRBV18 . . TGTGCCAGCTCACGAGACAGCGGGGGGATCTCTGGAAACACCATATATTTT CASSRDSGGISGNTIYF
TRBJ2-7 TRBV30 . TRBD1 TGTGCCCGTTCAGTGACAGGGGTTAAGGAGCAGTACTTC CARSVTGVKEQYF
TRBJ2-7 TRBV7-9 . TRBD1 TGTGCCAGCAGCTCCTCTGGGACAGGGGGGCACGAGCAGTACTTC CASSSSGTGGHEQYF
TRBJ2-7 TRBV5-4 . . TGTGCCAGCAGCTTCTCACAGGGAAACTTCGAGCAGTACTTC CASSFSQGNFEQYF